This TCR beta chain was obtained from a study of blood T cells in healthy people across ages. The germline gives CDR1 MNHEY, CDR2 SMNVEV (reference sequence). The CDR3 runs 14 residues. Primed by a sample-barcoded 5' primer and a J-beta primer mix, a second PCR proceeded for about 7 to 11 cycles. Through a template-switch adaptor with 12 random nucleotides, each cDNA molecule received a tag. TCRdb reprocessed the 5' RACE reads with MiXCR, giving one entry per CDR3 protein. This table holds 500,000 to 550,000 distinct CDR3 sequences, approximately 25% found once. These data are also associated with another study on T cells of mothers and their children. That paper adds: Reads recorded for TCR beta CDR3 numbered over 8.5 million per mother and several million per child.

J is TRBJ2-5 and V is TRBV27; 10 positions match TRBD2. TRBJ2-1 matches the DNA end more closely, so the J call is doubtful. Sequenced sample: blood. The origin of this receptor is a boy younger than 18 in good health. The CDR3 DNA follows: TGTGCCAGCAGTACCTGGACTAGCGGCAATGAGCAGTTCTTC. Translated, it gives CASSTWTSGNEQFF.